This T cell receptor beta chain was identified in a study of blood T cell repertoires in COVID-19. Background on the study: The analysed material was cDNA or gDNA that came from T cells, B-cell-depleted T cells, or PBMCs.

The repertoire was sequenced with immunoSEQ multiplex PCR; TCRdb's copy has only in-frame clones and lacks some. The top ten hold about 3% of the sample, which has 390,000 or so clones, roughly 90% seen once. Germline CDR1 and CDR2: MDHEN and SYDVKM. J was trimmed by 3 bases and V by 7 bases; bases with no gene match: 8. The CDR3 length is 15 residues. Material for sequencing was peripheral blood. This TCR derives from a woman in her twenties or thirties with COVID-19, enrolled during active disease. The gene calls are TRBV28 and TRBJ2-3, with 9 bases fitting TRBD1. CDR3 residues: CASNTPGQGTDTQYF. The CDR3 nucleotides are TGTGCCAGCAATACCCCGGGACAGGGTACAGATACGCAGTATTTT.